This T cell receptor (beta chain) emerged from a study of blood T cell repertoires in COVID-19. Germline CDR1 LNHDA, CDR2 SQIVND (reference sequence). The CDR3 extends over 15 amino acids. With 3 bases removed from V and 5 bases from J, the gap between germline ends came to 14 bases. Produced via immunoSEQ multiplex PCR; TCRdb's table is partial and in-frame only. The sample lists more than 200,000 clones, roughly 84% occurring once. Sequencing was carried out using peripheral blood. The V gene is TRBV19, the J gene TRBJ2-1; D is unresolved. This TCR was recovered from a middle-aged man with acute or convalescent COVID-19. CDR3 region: CASSIGVILNNEQFF. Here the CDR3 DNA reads TGTGCCAGTAGTATCGGAGTGATTCTCAACAATGAGCAGTTCTTC.